These 12 T cell receptor beta chains were all obtained from the same sample, sequenced in a study of blood T cells in healthy people across ages. Alongside a J-beta primer mix, a sample-barcoded 5' primer served in a second PCR lasting about 6 to 12 cycles. TCRdb re-analysed the 5' RACE reads in MiXCR, keeping a single row per CDR3 protein. The profile shows 600,000 to 650,000 distinct CDR3 sequences, 58% of them singletons. Sequencing was carried out using blood. The source is a man in his 60s in good health.

To note about this clonotype: This may arise from a read error, as a much more abundant clone is one base away. The gene calls are TRBV13 and TRBJ2-3; weak D call: TRBD2 (6 bases). The germline V gene encodes CDR1 PRHDT and CDR2 FYEKMQ (reference sequence). CDR3 size: 12 residues. Between the trimmed V and J ends, which lost 6 bases and 6 bases, there was a span of 10 bases. CDR3 nucleotides: TGTGCCAGCAGGCTACGGGGGGATACGCAGTATTTT. Translation: CASRLRGDTQYF.

V and J are TRBV11-2 and TRBJ2-5; D unclear. Trimming took off 1 base at V and 5 bases at J, with 17 bases between the two ends. This CDR3 is built from 16 residues. The V gene's germline CDR1 is SGHAT and CDR2 FQNNGV. CDR3 nucleotide sequence: TGTGCCAGCAGCTTAGCCCTAGACGGGTGGATGGAGACCCAGTACTTC. Amino acid sequence: CASSLALDGWMETQYF. Full variable domain (missing parts from reference TRBV11-2 and TRBJ2-5): EAGVAQSPRYKIIEKRQSVAFWCNPISGHATLYWYQQILGQGPKLLIQFQNNGVVDDSQLPKDRFSAERLKGVDSTLKIQPAKLEDSAVYLCASSLALDGWMETQYFGPGTRLLVL.

The chain couples TRBV3-1 to TRBJ1-6; TRBD1 might be the D (5 bases). The CDR3 has 15 amino acids. Germline V lookup: CDR1 LGHDT, CDR2 YNNKEL (reference sequence). Trimming stripped 2 bases from V and 7 bases from J, with 12 bases between. CDR3 nucleotide sequence: TGTGCCAGCAGCCAAACCGCGGGACGGAATTCACCCCTCCACTTT. The encoded protein is CASSQTAGRNSPLHF.

On this clonotype: One end of the junction is discordant with germline, which a read error may explain. The chain recombines TRBV20-1 with TRBJ2-4, with TRBD1 matching 10 bases. The J call may be faulty, since TRBJ2-7 better matches the DNA end. The CDR3 covers 13 residues. Germline values: CDR1 DFQATT, CDR2 SNEGSKA (reference sequence). In DNA, the CDR3 is TGCAGTGCTGGAGACAGGGGGCGGTACGAGCAGTACTTC. This translates into CSAGDRGRYEQYF.

This clonotype has only a few counts. The genes are TRBV12-3 or TRBV12-4 and TRBJ1-4; 8 positions agree with TRBD1. V shed 6 bases, J shed 11 bases, and the junction held 5 bases outside the gene matches. This CDR3 is built from 12 residues. CDR3 residues: CASRLDREKLFF. DNA of the CDR3: TGTGCCAGCAGGCTGGACAGGGAGAAACTGTTTTTT.

This clonotype was picked up one time. The genes are TRBV3-1 and TRBJ2-5; 7 nucleotides match TRBD1. The DNA end is a closer match to TRBJ2-1, so the J assignment may be wrong. This CDR3 has 13 amino acids. Germline assignment: CDR1 LGHDT and CDR2 YNNKEL (reference sequence). The CDR3 is CASSKRGLETQFF. The CDR3, as DNA: TGTGCCAGCAGCAAAAGGGGGCTAGAGACCCAGTTCTTC.

The rearrangement joins TRBV20-1 to TRBJ2-3; 8 bases map to TRBD2. In germline, CDR1 is DFQATT, CDR2 SNEGSKA (reference sequence). CDR3 size: 15 residues. V lost 3 bases to trimming and J lost 1 base; unmatched junction nucleotides: 6. For the CDR3, the DNA is TGCAGTGCTAGCCCGGGGGGGACTCGCACAGATACGCAGTATTTT. Its protein product is CSASPGGTRTDTQYF.

This clonotype was counted once. The chain recombines TRBV2 with TRBJ2-4, with D tentatively TRBD1 or TRBD2 (5 bases each). The DNA end is a closer match to TRBJ2-5, so the J assignment may be wrong. The CDR3 loop spans 14 amino acids. Germline V gives CDR1 SNHLY, CDR2 FYNNEI. CDR3 protein: CAGTPGPRTETQYF. In DNA, the CDR3 is TGTGCCGGAACTCCGGGACCCCGCACAGAGACCCAGTACTTC.

This clonotype was detected ten times or more. The rearrangement links TRBV6-1 to TRBJ2-1, with 14 nucleotides matching TRBD2. The CDR3 consists of 20 residues. Germline V gene sequence: CDR1 MNHNS, CDR2 SASEGT. J was trimmed by 3 bases and V by 3 bases; bases with no gene match: 13. The CDR3 nucleotides are TGTGCCAGCAGTGACCCCTGGACTAGCGGGGGGCAGGCCCGCTACAATGAGCAGTTCTTC. This gives the protein CASSDPWTSGGQARYNEQFF.

This chain uses TRBV5-1 with TRBJ2-7; 16 bases match TRBD2. The CDR3 loop spans 17 amino acids. Trimming at V came to 5 bases and at J to 3 bases, leaving 8 bases not matched to a gene. The germline gives CDR1 SGHRS, CDR2 YFSETQ. The CDR3 region has the DNA TGCGCCAGCAGTCCTGGGACTAGCGGGGGGGCCAGCTACGAGCAGTACTTC. It translates to CASSPGTSGGASYEQYF.

This chain links TRBV11-2 with TRBJ1-2; D remains ambiguous. The germline V gene encodes CDR1 SGHAT and CDR2 FQNNGV. The CDR3 spans 13 residues. With 6 bases removed from V and 5 bases from J, the gap between germline ends came to 13 bases. The CDR3 spells CASRPRPLYGYTF. CDR3 nucleotides: TGTGCCAGCAGGCCGAGGCCCCTATATGGCTACACCTTC.

The sample holds a few counts of this clonotype. This chain connects TRBV5-6 to TRBJ1-2; 10 bases are shared with TRBD1. V lost 5 bases, J lost 1 base, and 5 bases stayed unmatched. Germline loops: CDR1 SGHDT, CDR2 YYEEEE. This CDR3 spans 15 amino acids. CDR3 residues: CASSPRDRGNYGYTF. CDR3 nucleotides: TGTGCCAGCAGTCCCCGGGACAGGGGTAACTATGGCTACACCTTC.